The 32 T cell receptor beta chains below all came from one sample that was sequenced in a study of T cells in women clearing cervical HPV infection. The protocol was immunoSEQ multiplex PCR, while the TCRdb copy is restricted to in-frame clones and leaves out a portion. The repertoire shows 10,000 to 15,000 clones; the top ten hold around 25%. Specimen: blood buffy coat. The source is a woman between 18 and 75 years old with a cervical HPV16 infection that either progressed to CIN3+ or cleared (not recorded which).

Regarding this clone: The CDR3 extends 3 residues past the end of the read, so its final part is completed from the germline J gene. This chain connects TRBV18 to TRBJ2-7; 8 nucleotides align to TRBD1. This CDR3 spans 15 amino acids. Trimming took 5 bases from V and 6 from J; bases not matched to a gene: 12. Germline CDR1 KGHSH, CDR2 LQKENI. CDR3 DNA (partial): TGTGCCAGCTCATCTTCGACAGGGGTAAGGAGCGAG. Its translation is CASSSSTGVRSE. The whole CDR3 reads CASSSSTGVRSEQYF.

Worth noting for this clone: The read is 3 residues too short to cover the CDR3 end, so that end is filled in from the germline J gene. The J gene is TRBJ1-1, the V gene TRBV7-9; 7 bases map to TRBD1. Looked up from germline, CDR1 is SEHNR and CDR2 is FQNEAQ (reference sequence). The CDR3 sequence is 11 residues long. This CDR3 reads CASSPETGAFF. The CDR3 bases that were read are TGTGCCAGCAGCCCCGAGACAGGG.

As for this clone: The missing CDR3 end, 3 residues past where the read stops, is filled in from the germline J gene. The gene calls are TRBV11-2 and TRBJ1-1; perhaps TRBD1 as D (6 bases). V was cut by 0 bases and J by 0 bases, with 8 bases left in between. The V gene's germline CDR1 is SGHAT and CDR2 FQNNGV. CDR3 length equals 15 residues. The sequenced CDR3 bases are TGTGCCAGCAGCTTAGACAGGGACATGAACACTGAA. This translates into CASSLDRDMNTE. The whole CDR3 reads CASSLDRDMNTEAFF.

Comment on this clone: Read sequence stops 3 residues before the CDR3 end, and the germline J gene provides the missing end. This chain connects TRBV28 to TRBJ2-7, with TRBD1 identical over 7 bases. CDR3 size: 12 residues. V shed 6 bases, J shed 6 bases, and the junction held 5 bases outside the gene matches. From germline, CDR1 is MDHEN and CDR2 SYDVKM. The CDR3 bases that were read are TGTGCCAGCAGGGCGACAGGGTTCGAG. This encodes CASRATGFE. In full, the CDR3 is CASRATGFEQYF.

The covered CDR3 bases are TGTGCCAGCTCACCATCAGGGGGCACTGGAAACACC. Its protein is CASSPSGGTGNT. The full CDR3 protein is CASSPSGGTGNTIYF. V usage is TRBV18 and J usage is TRBJ1-3; 8 bases are a match to TRBD1. The DNA ends 3 residues before the CDR3 does, and the rest of the CDR3 is filled in from the germline J gene. The CDR3 has 15 residues. CDR1 is KGHSH and CDR2 is LQKENI in the germline V gene. Trimming at V came to 2 bases and at J to 2 bases, leaving 2 bases not matched to a gene.

Frequency places this clone as medium-sized. The observed sequence ends 3 residues before the CDR3 terminus, with the missing tail filled in from the germline J gene. The rearrangement links TRBV5-1 to TRBJ2-3, with D maybe TRBD1 (5 bases). The germline V gene encodes CDR1 SGHRS and CDR2 YFSETQ. The V and J ends lost 0 bases and 4 bases respectively, with 9 bases between them. This CDR3 has 14 residues. CDR3 protein: CASSLGQSPDTQYF. The CDR3 DNA, read in part, is TGCGCCAGCAGCTTGGGACAGTCCCCAGATACG.

With respect to this clone: The CDR3 goes on 3 residues after the read ends, and that part is filled in from the germline J gene. The genes are TRBV29-1 and TRBJ2-1, with unresolved D. Trimming took off 6 bases at V and 8 bases at J, with 11 bases between the two ends. Germline V gene lookup returns CDR1 SQVTM and CDR2 ANQGSEA. This CDR3 has 11 amino acids. This CDR3 reads CSVGSTYEQFF. CDR3 bases read: TGCAGCGTAGGGTCGACCTATGAG.

Comments on this clone: Coverage ceases 3 residues before the CDR3 finishes, and the germline J gene fills in the end. This chain connects TRBV2 to TRBJ2-5; weak D call: TRBD2 (6 bases). The CDR3 is 12 amino acids. Germline V CDR1 and CDR2: SNHLY, FYNNEI. The V end lost 7 bases, the J end lost 5 bases, and 11 bases lay between the germline ends. The DNA read from the CDR3 is TGTGCCAGCAAACCTCTAGCGGAGACC. Residues: CASKPLAET. The whole CDR3 sequence is CASKPLAETQYF.

Partial CDR3 DNA: TGCAGTGCTAGGGACAGCTACAATGAG. Translation: CSARDSYNE. The whole CDR3 is CSARDSYNEQFF. This sequence joins TRBV20-1 and TRBJ2-1, with D possibly TRBD1 on 6 matching bases. From the germline J gene comes the end of the CDR3, since the read stops 3 residues before it. CDR3 size: 12 residues. Germline V gene sequence: CDR1 DFQATT, CDR2 SNEGSKA (reference sequence). Trimming took off 3 bases at V and 3 bases at J, with 6 bases between the two ends.

A note on this clone: The observed sequence ends 3 residues before the CDR3 terminus, with the missing tail filled in from the germline J gene. V gene TRBV2 combines with J gene TRBJ2-7; TRBD1 aligns across 8 bases. The CDR3 loop spans 11 amino acids. The V gene's germline CDR1 is SNHLY and CDR2 FYNNEI. The trim removed 10 bases at V and 5 bases at J, leaving 4 bases unmatched. The DNA read from the CDR3 is TGTGCCACCGGGACAGGTAACGAG. The encoded protein is CATGTGNE. The whole CDR3 sequence reads CATGTGNEQYF.

Of note for this clone: The read falls 3 residues short of the CDR3 end, and the missing part is taken from the germline J gene. The rearrangement links TRBV20-1 to TRBJ1-2, with 9 positions matching TRBD1. Germline V gene lookup returns CDR1 DFQATT and CDR2 SNEGSKA (reference sequence). The CDR3 has 14 amino acids. The trim removed 4 bases at V and 4 bases at J, leaving 7 bases unmatched. The sequenced CDR3 bases are TGCAGTGCTAAACCCCCGGGACAGGGCTATGGC. Its translation is CSAKPPGQGYG. In full, the CDR3 is CSAKPPGQGYGYTF.

To note about this clone: The read is 3 residues too short to cover the CDR3 end, so that end is filled in from the germline J gene. The gene calls are TRBV13 and TRBJ1-1; D is undetermined. This CDR3 has 14 residues. V gave up 3 bases and J gave up 7 bases, with 15 bases separating them. Germline V gives CDR1 PRHDT, CDR2 FYEKMQ (reference sequence). The covered CDR3 bases are TGTGCCAGCAGCTTGGGCGCGGCGGGTCTTGAA. Protein product: CASSLGAAGLE. The complete CDR3 protein is CASSLGAAGLEAFF.

Notes on this clone: The CDR3 is cut off 3 residues early in the read; its end comes from the germline J gene. The chain is built from TRBV7-9 and TRBJ1-1; 8 bases match TRBD1. The CDR3 covers 13 residues. The V gene's germline CDR1 is SEHNR and CDR2 FQNEAQ (reference sequence). V shed 11 bases and J 3 bases; nucleotides not matched to a gene: 8. The CDR3 here is CAGRQGTDTEAFF. The CDR3 DNA, read in part, is TGTGCCGGGAGACAGGGGACTGACACTGAA.

To note about this clone: The CDR3 end lies 3 residues beyond the end of the read and is filled in from the germline J gene. The chain joins TRBV12-3 or TRBV12-4 to TRBJ2-7; possibly TRBD1 for D (6 bases). The CDR3 runs to 14 residues. Trimming left V 6 bases short and J 5 bases short, with 17 bases between. CDR3 residues: CASSHTTGPDEQYF. The sequenced CDR3 bases are TGTGCCAGCAGCCATACCACAGGGCCGGACGAG.

Note on this clone: The observed sequence ends 3 residues before the CDR3 terminus, with the missing tail filled in from the germline J gene. The V and J genes are TRBV18 and TRBJ2-3; 9 nucleotides agree with TRBD2. V trimming: 3 bases; J trimming: 6 bases; junction bases outside the gene matches: 7. From germline, CDR1 is KGHSH and CDR2 LQKENI. The CDR3 length is 15 residues. The CDR3 bases that were read are TGTGCCAGCTCACCGGCCAGCGGGGGGACGGATACG. It translates to CASSPASGGTDT. The CDR3 reads in full as CASSPASGGTDTQYF.

Concerning this clone itself: The read ends 3 residues shy of where the CDR3 ends; the end is completed using the germline J gene. The chain links TRBV10-3 to TRBJ2-7; 10 nucleotides agree with TRBD1. The V gene's germline CDR1 is ENHRY and CDR2 SYGVKD. The CDR3 has 15 amino acids. With V trimmed by 1 base and J by 5 bases, 5 bases remained unmatched. CDR3 DNA (partial): TGTGCCATCAGTGAGTACCCCGGGACAGGGGACGAG. This encodes CAISEYPGTGDE. The full-length CDR3 reads as CAISEYPGTGDEQYF.

In the case of this clone: Read coverage stops 3 residues before the CDR3 terminus; the germline J gene supplies the remainder. The rearrangement links TRBV12-3 or TRBV12-4 to TRBJ2-6, with a possible D match to TRBD1 (5 bases). Between the trimmed V and J ends, which lost 5 bases and 1 base, there was a span of 6 bases. The CDR3 length is 14 residues. The sequenced part of the CDR3 DNA is TGTGCCAGCAGTCCAGGGTCTGGGGCCAACGTC. It is translated as CASSPGSGANV. The whole CDR3 reads CASSPGSGANVLTF.

Notes on this clone: The sequenced fragment ends 3 residues before the CDR3 boundary, so the rest is inferred from the germline J gene. V gene TRBV10-3 combines with J gene TRBJ1-1; TRBD1 matches at 8 bases. The ends lost 3 bases at V and 3 bases at J; junction bases unmatched: 6. The CDR3 spans 15 residues. Germline CDR1 ENHRY, CDR2 SYGVKD. The CDR3 protein is CAISDRTGWDTEAFF. The CDR3 DNA, read in part, is TGTGCCATCAGTGACAGGACAGGGTGGGACACTGAA.

In regard to this clone: From the germline J gene comes the end of the CDR3, since the read stops 3 residues before it. The V gene is TRBV20-1, the J gene TRBJ1-1; a weak D match, TRBD1 (5 bases). The germline V gene encodes CDR1 DFQATT and CDR2 SNEGSKA (reference sequence). Trimming cost V 2 bases and J 1 base, with 11 bases left between them. There are 14 residues in the CDR3. Incomplete CDR3 DNA: TGCAGTGCTAGAATTGGACACCCGAACACTGAA. It codes for CSARIGHPNTE. The full CDR3 protein is CSARIGHPNTEAFF.

Turning to this clone: Read data end 3 residues before the CDR3 end; the end is taken from the germline J gene. The V gene is TRBV5-1, the J gene TRBJ1-1, with unresolved D. The CDR3 runs to 14 residues. V dropped 0 bases and J dropped 4 bases, with 10 bases sitting between them. Germline V gene lookup returns CDR1 SGHRS and CDR2 YFSETQ. The CDR3 reads CASSLGSGGTEAFF. Incomplete CDR3 DNA: TGCGCCAGCAGCTTGGGGTCGGGTGGCACTGAA.

This clone is medium-sized by frequency. Coverage ceases 3 residues before the CDR3 finishes, and the germline J gene fills in the end. V gene TRBV7-2 combines with J gene TRBJ2-4; tentatively, D is TRBD2 (5 bases). The ends were cut back, 2 bases at V and 7 bases at J, with 9 bases in the middle. This CDR3 is built from 13 residues. Germline CDR1 SGHTA, CDR2 FQGNSA. The DNA read from the CDR3 is TGTGCCAGCAGCTTACCTAGCTTGAACATT. Its translation is CASSLPSLNI. The full CDR3 reads CASSLPSLNIQYF.

Regarding this clone: From the germline J gene comes the end of the CDR3, since the read stops 3 residues before it. The chain joins TRBV5-1 to TRBJ2-5, with D maybe TRBD1 (6 bases). Germline V gene sequence: CDR1 SGHRS, CDR2 YFSETQ. The CDR3 sequence is 15 residues long. With 4 bases removed from V and 1 base from J, the gap between germline ends came to 14 bases. CDR3 sequence: CASSPSTGFQETQYF. CDR3 DNA (partial): TGCGCCAGCAGCCCGTCCACAGGGTTCCAAGAGACC.

CDR3 sequence: CASRFSGGKETQYF. The CDR3 bases that were read are TGTGCCAGCAGGTTTAGCGGGGGTAAAGAGACC. V usage is TRBV7-2 and J usage is TRBJ2-5; 9 nucleotides agree with TRBD2. The read gets to within 3 residues of the CDR3 end, and the germline J gene fills in the rest. CDR3 size: 14 residues. In germline, CDR1 is SGHTA, CDR2 FQGNSA. With V trimmed by 6 bases and J by 3 bases, 5 bases remained unmatched.

A note on this clone: From the germline J gene comes the end of the CDR3, since the read stops 3 residues before it. The chain links TRBV4-2 to TRBJ2-1; 9 bases match TRBD2. CDR1 and CDR2 (germline): LGHNA, YNFKEQ. After removal of 3 bases from V and 5 bases from J, the junction contained 11 bases not matched to a gene. The CDR3 loop spans 17 amino acids. The CDR3 sequence: CASSHHTGGGADNEQFF. Incomplete CDR3 DNA: TGTGCCAGCAGCCATCATACGGGCGGGGGGGCGGACAATGAG.

A word on this clone: The CDR3 extends 3 residues past the end of the read, so its final part is completed from the germline J gene. V usage is TRBV19 and J usage is TRBJ1-2; 8 positions match TRBD1. Germline loops: CDR1 LNHDA, CDR2 SQIVND (reference sequence). This CDR3 comprises 13 residues. The CDR3 region is CASSPQGAGGYTF. The part of the CDR3 DNA that was read is TGTGCCAGTAGTCCTCAGGGGGCCGGCGGC.

The sequenced part of the CDR3 DNA is TGTGCCAGCAGCTTAGCGAACAGTCAGACC. Translation gives CASSLANSQT. The whole CDR3 protein is CASSLANSQTQYF. This rearrangement joins TRBV7-9 to TRBJ2-5; no firm D call. The read ends 3 residues early relative to the CDR3; the germline J gene fills the gap. Germline V lookup: CDR1 SEHNR, CDR2 FQNEAQ (reference sequence). Trimming cost V 0 bases and J 6 bases, with 8 bases left between them. The length of the CDR3 is 13 residues.

Of note for this clone: Read coverage stops 3 residues before the CDR3 terminus; the germline J gene supplies the remainder. V usage is TRBV7-6 and J usage is TRBJ2-6; D might be TRBD1 (6 bases). Germline V gene lookup returns CDR1 SGHVS and CDR2 FNYEAQ. The CDR3 contains 15 residues. V was trimmed by 5 bases and J by 2 bases, leaving 10 bases between them. The CDR3 DNA, read in part, is TGTGCCAGCAGCCCACAGGGTGCTGGGGCCAACGTC. Amino acids: CASSPQGAGANV. The CDR3 in its entirety is CASSPQGAGANVLTF.

Of note for this clone: The CDR3 end is not reached by the read, which stops 3 residues before it; the germline J gene fills it in. The J gene is TRBJ2-5, the V gene TRBV30, with 9 bases aligning to TRBD2. The length of the CDR3 is 16 residues. The germline CDR1 and CDR2 sequences are GTSNPN and SVGIG (reference sequence). V was clipped by 0 bases and J by 1 base; unmatched bases: 6. Incomplete CDR3 DNA: TGTGCCTGGAGTGTTCCTAGCGGGGAAGGCCAAGAGACC. Amino acid sequence: CAWSVPSGEGQET. The complete CDR3 reads CAWSVPSGEGQETQYF.

Points on this clone: The sequenced fragment ends 3 residues before the CDR3 boundary, so the rest is inferred from the germline J gene. The genes are TRBV14 and TRBJ1-4; D unclear. Trimming removed 1 base from V and 0 bases from J, with 6 bases in between. Germline CDR1 is SGHDN and CDR2 is FVKESK. CDR3 size: 15 residues. Incomplete CDR3 DNA: TGTGCCAGCAGCCAAGGCACTGCAACTAATGAAAAA. It translates to CASSQGTATNEK. The entire CDR3 is CASSQGTATNEKLFF. Together with reference TRBV14 and TRBJ1-4, the CDR3 gives the full variable domain: EAGVTQFPSHSVIEKGQTVTLRCDPISGHDNLYWYRRVMGKEIKFLLHFVKESKQDESGMPNNRFLAERTGGTYSTLKVQPAELEDSGVYFCASSQGTATNEKLFFGSGTQLSVL.

Of note for this clone: The sequenced fragment ends 3 residues before the CDR3 boundary, so the rest is inferred from the germline J gene. The rearrangement uses TRBV5-1 and TRBJ2-1; 7 bases align to TRBD2. Looked up from germline, CDR1 is SGHRS and CDR2 is YFSETQ. The V and J ends lost 7 bases and 9 bases, in that order; junction bases with no gene match: 13. This CDR3 has 14 amino acids. The part of the CDR3 DNA that was read is TGCGCCAGCGCAACCGGGACTACGGTCGCTGAG. Its protein product is CASATGTTVAE. The entire CDR3 protein is CASATGTTVAEQFF. Full variable domain (remainder filled in from reference TRBV5-1 and TRBJ2-1): KAGVTQTPRYLIKTRGQQVTLSCSPISGHRSVSWYQQTPGQGLQFLFEYFSETQRNKGNFPGRFSGRQFSNSRSEMNVSTLELGDSALYLCASATGTTVAEQFFGPGTRLTVL.

As regards this clone: The CDR3 extends 3 residues past the end of the read, so its final part is completed from the germline J gene. The genes are TRBV12-3 or TRBV12-4 and TRBJ2-1; 7 nucleotides line up with TRBD1. This CDR3 comprises 15 residues. V dropped 4 bases and J dropped 0; count of bases not matched to a gene: 3. CDR3 protein: CASSYRGSSYNEQFF. Incomplete CDR3 DNA: TGTGCCAGCAGTTACAGGGGTAGCTCCTACAATGAG.

As for this clone: An end of the junction does not agree with germline; a read error may underlie this. With the read ending 3 residues before the CDR3 end, the germline J gene is used to fill in that end. V is TRBV7-2 and J is TRBJ2-5, with 8 bases fitting TRBD2. Germline-derived CDR1 and CDR2 are SGHTA and FQGNSA. The CDR3 is 16 amino acids. CDR3 protein: CASSVARRGAEETQYF. CDR3 DNA, as far as it was read: TGTGCCAGCAGCGTAGCCCGGCGGGGGGCTGAAGAGACC.